A single sample is the source of the 12 T cell receptor beta chains below, sequenced in a study of shared clonotypes between healthy human individuals. This table comes from immunoSEQ multiplex PCR, and its TCRdb copy is limited to in-frame clones, with some not included. The profile covers roughly 2,300,000 clones, with 85% to 95% appearing a single time and 0.37% taken by the ten largest. The sequencing sample was made of naive CD4+ T cells from PBMCs. Indicated subset: CD45RA+ positively selected. The receptors shown here come from a man aged 18 to 29 in good health. Some clones in this sample may be carry-over from other donors' samples.

This clone has a single count. DNA of the CDR3: TGTGCCAGCAGTGAACCTGGCACAGATACGCAGTATTTT. Translation: CASSEPGTDTQYF. The rearrangement uses TRBV25-1 and TRBJ2-3, with D unclear. CDR1 is MGHDK, CDR2 SYGVNS, per germline. The germline V and J ends were trimmed by 2 bases and 1 base, with 4 bases remaining between them. This CDR3 has 13 amino acids. Full variable domain (outside the CDR3, taken from reference TRBV25-1 and TRBJ2-3): EADIYQTPRYLVIGTGKKITLECSQTMGHDKMYWYQQDPGMELHLIHYSYGVNSTEKGDLSSESTVSRIRTEHFPLTLESARPSHTSQYLCASSEPGTDTQYFGPGTRLTVL.

The chain recombines TRBV5-1 with TRBJ2-1; 14 bases align to TRBD2. The length of the CDR3 is 16 residues. The germline CDR1 and CDR2 sequences are SGHRS and YFSETQ. Germline trimming cut 4 bases from V and 7 bases from J; bases unmatched to any gene: 7. The CDR3 nucleotides are TGCGCCAGCAGCCGTTCGGGACTAGCGGGGGAAAATGAGCAGTTCTTC. As protein: CASSRSGLAGENEQFF. The full variable domain, completed using reference TRBV5-1 and TRBJ2-1, is KAGVTQTPRYLIKTRGQQVTLSCSPISGHRSVSWYQQTPGQGLQFLFEYFSETQRNKGNFPGRFSGRQFSNSRSEMNVSTLELGDSALYLCASSRSGLAGENEQFFGPGTRLTVL.

This chain links TRBV30 with TRBJ2-1; TRBD1 aligns across 8 bases. Germline trimming cut 5 bases from V and 5 bases from J; bases unmatched to any gene: 5. This CDR3 comprises 13 residues. Germline V CDR1 and CDR2: GTSNPN, SVGIG (reference sequence). The CDR3, as DNA: TGTGCCTGGGTGATGGACAGGGACAATGAGCAGTTCTTC. Protein: CAWVMDRDNEQFF.

V gene TRBV5-6 combines with J gene TRBJ1-1, with 9 nucleotides matching TRBD1. In germline, CDR1 is SGHDT, CDR2 YYEEEE. The length of the CDR3 is 15 residues. The ends lost 3 bases at V and 1 base at J; junction bases unmatched: 4. The DNA for the CDR3 is TGTGCCAGCAGCTCTACGACAGGGGGGAACACTGAAGCTTTCTTT. It is translated as CASSSTTGGNTEAFF.

The sample holds one count of this clone. This chain uses TRBV5-1 with TRBJ2-5; no firm D call. This CDR3 has 13 amino acids. Per germline, CDR1 SGHRS and CDR2 YFSETQ. The V and J ends lost 4 bases and 4 bases respectively, with 11 bases between them. The CDR3 DNA is TGCGCCAGCAGCGGGGTCGAAGGAGAGACCCAGTACTTC. Translating it yields CASSGVEGETQYF.

Comment on this clone: Compared with germline, one end of the junction differs, possibly owing to a read error. This CDR3 is also generated by other DNA sequences in the sample. This sequence joins TRBV30 and TRBJ2-7, with TRBD1 as a possible D gene (8 bases). The germline gives CDR1 GTSNPN, CDR2 SVGIG (reference sequence). The CDR3 consists of 12 residues. The CDR3 DNA is TGCGCCTGGAACAGGGGGGGATACGAGCAGTACTTC. Its translation is CAWNRGGYEQYF.

The gene calls are TRBV18 and TRBJ2-5; D unresolved. The V end was cut by 0 bases, the J end by 3 bases, with 5 bases between. The germline CDR1 and CDR2 sequences are KGHSH and LQKENI. The CDR3 covers 13 residues. CDR3 sequence (DNA): TGTGCCAGCTCACCACCGAATGAAGAGACCCAGTACTTC. Translation: CASSPPNEETQYF.

The CDR3 nucleotides are TGTGCCAGCAGCGTGCTAGCGGGTACGGGGGATACGCAGTATTTT. This sequence encodes CASSVLAGTGDTQYF. The chain joins TRBV9 to TRBJ2-3; 8 bases align to TRBD2. Per germline, CDR1 SGDLS and CDR2 YYNGEE. The V and J ends lost 2 bases and 6 bases, in that order; junction bases with no gene match: 8. The CDR3 loop spans 15 amino acids.

V and J are TRBV9 and TRBJ2-7, with TRBD2 identical over 7 bases. The CDR3 consists of 14 residues. Germline CDR1 is SGDLS and CDR2 is YYNGEE. The V and J ends lost 4 bases and 5 bases, in that order; junction bases with no gene match: 9. The CDR3: CASSPGRGSNEQYF. In DNA, the CDR3 is TGTGCCAGCAGCCCTGGGAGGGGTAGCAACGAGCAGTACTTC.

V and J are TRBV6-4 and TRBJ2-3; 8 nucleotides agree with TRBD1. Per germline, CDR1 MRHNA and CDR2 SNTAGT. CDR3 size: 14 residues. J lost 9 bases, V lost 5 bases, and 10 bases had no gene match. The CDR3 sequence is CASSQGASSVTQYF. The CDR3 nucleotides are TGTGCCAGCAGTCAGGGGGCGAGTTCAGTGACGCAGTATTTT.

This chain uses TRBV18 with TRBJ1-3; no definite D call. CDR3 length: 16 amino acids. The V end was cut by 3 bases, the J end by 2 bases, with 14 bases between. Germline V gives CDR1 KGHSH, CDR2 LQKENI. The CDR3 region is CASSPLTADPGNTIYF. CDR3 DNA: TGTGCCAGCTCACCTCTCACTGCGGATCCTGGAAACACCATATATTTT. Filled out from reference TRBV18 and TRBJ1-3, the complete variable domain reads NAGVMQNPRHLVRRRGQEARLRCSPMKGHSHVYWYRQLPEEGLKFMVYLQKENIIDESGMPKERFSAEFPKEGPSILRIQQVVRGDSAAYFCASSPLTADPGNTIYFGEGSWLTVV.

In nucleotides, the CDR3 is TGCGCCAGCAGCCAGGCTAATTCACCCCTCCACTTT. Translation: CASSQANSPLHF. The genes are TRBV4-1 and TRBJ1-6; D is undetermined. Per the germline V gene, CDR1 is MGHRA and CDR2 is YSYEKL. V shed 3 bases and J shed 6 bases, with 3 bases lying between them. This CDR3 is built from 12 residues.